These 2 T cell receptor beta chains originate from one sample sequenced in a study of blood T cells in healthy people across ages. Together with a sample-barcoded 5' primer, a J-beta primer mix was included in a second PCR lasting roughly 7 to 11 cycles. A single record per CDR3 protein comes from TCRdb applying MiXCR to the 5' RACE reads. The repertoire holds about 800,000 distinct CDR3 sequences, with 20% to 30% as singletons. The sample was also reused in another study, on T cells of mothers and their children.

The sequencing sample was made of blood. All receptors come from a boy aged 5-17 years in good health.

The V gene is TRBV12-3 or TRBV12-4, the J gene TRBJ2-2; TRBD2 agrees at 8 bases. Losses at the gene ends were 7 bases for V and 7 bases for J; bases not matched to a gene: 17. CDR3 length: 17 residues. The CDR3 DNA follows: TGTGCCAGCACCAACCCCCGGGGGGGCCCAAATGTCGGGGAGCTGTTTTTT. Translating gives CASTNPRGGPNVGELFF.

This clonotype showed up just a few times. The chain couples TRBV7-8 to TRBJ2-3; a weak D match, TRBD1 (6 bases). The CDR3 covers 16 residues. Trimming removed 2 bases at V and 2 bases at J, with 14 bases between. Germline V gene sequence: CDR1 SGHVS, CDR2 FQNEAQ. CDR3 in DNA: TGTGCCAGCAGCTTAATTCAGGGGACCTACACAGATACGCAGTATTTT. Its translation: CASSLIQGTYTDTQYF. The full variable domain, its missing parts supplied by reference TRBV7-8 and TRBJ2-3, is GAGVSQSPRYKVAKRGQDVALRCDPISGHVSLFWYQQALGQGPEFLTYFQNEAQLDKSGLPSDRFFAERPEGSVSTLKIQRTQQEDSAVYLCASSLIQGTYTDTQYFGPGTRLTVL.